What follows are 12 T cell receptor beta chains derived from one specimen sequenced in a study of T-cell memory formation after mild COVID-19. MiXCR, run by TCRdb on the 5' RACE reads, gives a single entry per CDR3 protein. The sample lists around 200,000 distinct CDR3 sequences, 10% to 13% seen once, with 3% to 3.5% in the top ten. The source material was PBMCs or a T cell subset sorted from them (not recorded which). The receptors originated from a man aged 18-30 years who had mild COVID-19 (a few samples of this study predate the infection). Cell type and time point are not known.

The chain joins TRBV6-6 to TRBJ2-5; 8 bases fit TRBD1. Germline V gene lookup returns CDR1 MNHNY and CDR2 SVGAGI (reference sequence). V was clipped by 11 bases and J by 5 bases; unmatched bases: 13. The CDR3 is 14 residues long. CDR3 sequence reads: CAGKDWQGAETQYF. The CDR3 nucleotides are TGTGCCGGGAAGGATTGGCAGGGGGCGGAGACCCAGTACTTC.

This clonotype has just a few counts. The chain couples TRBV7-7 to TRBJ2-1, with 7 bases identical to TRBD2. CDR1 and CDR2 (germline): SSHAT, FNYEAQ (reference sequence). The CDR3 runs 13 residues. J gave up 8 bases and V 5 bases, and 6 bases lay outside the gene matches. Here the CDR3 DNA reads TGTGCCAGCAGCCCGCAGGGAGGGCATGAGCAGTTCTTC. It codes for CASSPQGGHEQFF. The entire variable domain, with the rest obtained from reference TRBV7-7 and TRBJ2-1, is as follows: GAGVSQSPRYKVTKRGQDVTLRCDPISSHATLYWYQQALGQGPEFLTYFNYEAQPDKSGLPSDRFSAERPEGSISTLTIQRTEQRDSAMYRCASSPQGGHEQFFGPGTRLTVL.

The rearrangement uses TRBV7-3 and TRBJ2-7; either TRBD1 or TRBD2 may supply D (5 bases each). V gave up 3 bases and J gave up 2 bases, with 11 bases separating them. In germline, CDR1 is SGHTA, CDR2 FQGTGA. This CDR3 contains 14 residues. The CDR3 DNA is TGTGCCAGCAGCTTGGGGGTGGGTCCCTACGAGCAGTACTTC. Translation: CASSLGVGPYEQYF. The full variable domain, its missing parts supplied by reference TRBV7-3 and TRBJ2-7, is GAGVSQTPSNKVTEKGKYVELRCDPISGHTALYWYRQSLGQGPEFLIYFQGTGAADDSGLPNDRFFAVRPEGSVSTLKIQRTERGDSAVYLCASSLGVGPYEQYFGPGTRLTVT.

The V call is TRBV5-1, the J call TRBJ2-1, with TRBD1 matching 7 bases. This CDR3 has 15 amino acids. The junction had 8 bases not matched to a gene; V was cut back by 0 bases and J by 8 bases. CDR1 SGHRS and CDR2 YFSETQ come from the germline V gene. CDR3 protein: CASSLDGLGGDEQFF. DNA of the CDR3: TGCGCCAGCAGCTTGGACGGGCTAGGGGGCGATGAGCAGTTCTTC.

The V gene is TRBV5-5, the J gene TRBJ1-2, with TRBD1 identical over 7 bases. Germline CDR1 reads SGHKS; CDR2 reads YYEKEE (reference sequence). V trimming: 2 bases; J trimming: 4 bases; junction bases outside the gene matches: 5. The CDR3 is 14 residues long. CDR3 sequence: CASSFRDSLYGYTF. In nucleotides, the CDR3 is TGTGCCAGCAGCTTCCGGGACAGCCTCTATGGCTACACCTTC.

The J gene is TRBJ1-1, the V gene TRBV29-1; D possibly corresponds to TRBD1 (5 bases). CDR1 and CDR2 from the germline V gene are SQVTM and ANQGSEA. There are 13 residues in the CDR3. V lost 7 bases to trimming and J lost 4 bases, with 16 bases between them. The chain's CDR3 is CSARRGFGTEAFF. DNA of the CDR3: TGCAGCGCTCGCCGGGGGTTTGGCACTGAAGCTTTCTTT.

The chain employs TRBV5-1 and TRBJ2-6, with D hard to call. CDR3 size: 15 residues. The germline V gene has CDR1 SGHRS and CDR2 YFSETQ. V shed 4 bases and J shed 2 bases, with 10 bases lying between them. The CDR3 DNA sequence: TGCGCCAGCAGCCTCCCGGCACCTGGGGCCAACGTCCTGACTTTC. Protein product: CASSLPAPGANVLTF. The variable domain in full, completed from reference TRBV5-1 and TRBJ2-6, reads KAGVTQTPRYLIKTRGQQVTLSCSPISGHRSVSWYQQTPGQGLQFLFEYFSETQRNKGNFPGRFSGRQFSNSRSEMNVSTLELGDSALYLCASSLPAPGANVLTFGAGSRLTVL.

This clonotype was seen repeatedly, ten times or more. The chain has TRBV7-2 and TRBJ1-1, with D possibly TRBD1 on 5 matching bases. The ends were cut back, 0 bases at V and 7 bases at J, with 18 bases in the middle. Germline CDR1 SGHTA, CDR2 FQGNSA. The CDR3 totals 16 residues. CDR3 residues: CASSLAIPGRGIEAFF. The CDR3 DNA sequence: TGTGCCAGCAGCTTAGCGATCCCAGGGAGGGGCATTGAAGCTTTCTTT.

The V call is TRBV12-3 or TRBV12-4, the J call TRBJ1-1; a weak D match, TRBD1 (5 bases). The CDR3 covers 13 residues. The V gene lost 6 bases and the J gene lost 7 bases, with 15 bases spanning the gap. The chain's CDR3 is CASSRDSKFEAFF. The CDR3 nucleotides read TGTGCCAGCAGCCGTGACAGCAAATTTGAAGCTTTCTTT.

The CDR3 here is CASSLRDGTYEQYF. The CDR3 coding sequence is TGTGCCAGCAGCCTCCGGGACGGAACCTACGAGCAGTACTTC. The genes are TRBV7-9 and TRBJ2-7; tentatively, D is TRBD1 or TRBD2 (5 bases each). Germline V gene lookup returns CDR1 SEHNR and CDR2 FQNEAQ (reference sequence). This CDR3 spans 14 amino acids. Trimming removed 5 bases at V and 2 bases at J, with 13 bases between.

The gene calls are TRBV2 and TRBJ2-2; 8 bases line up with TRBD2. Germline V gene sequence: CDR1 SNHLY, CDR2 FYNNEI. Trimming cost V 2 bases and J 6 bases; bases outside gene matches: 8. The CDR3 loop spans 16 amino acids. The CDR3 DNA sequence: TGTGCCAGCAGTGAAACTGGGGCGGGGGGAGCCGGGGAGCTGTTTTTT. Encoded protein: CASSETGAGGAGELFF.

This sequence joins TRBV6-5 and TRBJ2-7; 7 bases match TRBD2. V shed 0 bases, J shed 3 bases, and the junction held 5 bases outside the gene matches. CDR3 length: 15 amino acids. Germline assignment: CDR1 MNHEY and CDR2 SVGAGI. The CDR3 nucleotides read TGTGCCAGCAGTTACTCGGCCCCGGGAGGCTACGAGCAGTACTTC. Translating it yields CASSYSAPGGYEQYF.